This T cell receptor (beta chain) came from a study of control samples from healthy donors and cancer patients. Germline CDR1 reads SGHTA; CDR2 reads FQGTGA. The CDR3 sequence is 13 residues long. Trimming removed 5 bases from V and 3 bases from J, with 10 bases in between. Clones were read by immunoSEQ multiplex PCR, and TCRdb kept only the in-frame ones, dropping some. In the table there are some 74,000 clones, 85% to 95% of which are singletons. Specimen: blood. The chain joins TRBV7-3 to TRBJ1-2, with D perhaps TRBD1 (5 bases). The sequence was obtained from a woman aged 30 to 39 in good health. The chain's CDR3 is CASSMGLDYGYTF. CDR3 DNA sequence: TGTGCCAGCAGCATGGGACTGGACTATGGCTACACCTTC.